This entry features one T cell receptor (beta chain) sequence. Cohorts were based on clinical histories the participants reported. TCRdb keeps only in-frame clones here, not all; method: immunoSEQ multiplex PCR. The table lists some 200,000 clones, around 73% of them singletons. The CDR3 sequence is 15 residues long. V lost 0 bases and J lost 5, with 11 bases in between. CDR1 MNHEY and CDR2 SVGAGI come from the germline V gene. The data stem from a study of blood T cell repertoires in COVID-19. Sequencing input: PBMCs or T cells enriched from blood (not recorded which). The TCR comes from a woman aged 50 to 60 who had recovered from COVID-19. The chain joins TRBV6-5 to TRBJ2-1; tentative D call: TRBD1 (6 bases). The CDR3: CASSYSTQGDNEQFF. The CDR3, as DNA: TGTGCCAGCAGTTACTCTACACAGGGAGACAATGAGCAGTTCTTC.